This TCR beta chain is drawn from a study of post-analysis software for immune sequencing data. Study details: Clinical courses comprised relapsing-remitting, secondary progressive and progressive-relapsing multiple sclerosis.

Note on this clonotype: Its antigen is still unknown.

CDR3 length: 16 amino acids. Germline V CDR1 and CDR2: DFQATT, SNEGSKA (reference sequence). Trimming shortened V by 0 bases and J by 13 bases, and 25 bases separated the two germline ends. TCR beta cDNA libraries had unique molecular identifiers. Each sample of about 0.95 to 10 million input T cells yielded about 500,000 cDNA molecules, so each molecule approximated one T cell. TCRdb ran MiXCR on the PCR reads and lists one entry per CDR3 protein. The sample carries some 500,000 distinct CDR3 sequences, under 55% recorded once. Study results and caveats: F measure showed strong co-clustering of same-batch samples. Patients used five TRBV segments, including TRBV5-6, TRBV5-1 and TRBV20-1, more often than controls. Significantly lower normalized Chao1 diversity was found in patients with multiple sclerosis relative to controls.

Material for sequencing was blood. The receptor comes from a girl aged 10-17 years with multiple sclerosis. The chain has TRBV20-1 and TRBJ2-1; a weak D match, TRBD2 (5 bases). The CDR3 nucleotides read TGCAGTGCTAGAGATCGAGAGACTCCCAATAGGGAGACCCAGTTCTTC. This gives the protein CSARDRETPNRETQFF.